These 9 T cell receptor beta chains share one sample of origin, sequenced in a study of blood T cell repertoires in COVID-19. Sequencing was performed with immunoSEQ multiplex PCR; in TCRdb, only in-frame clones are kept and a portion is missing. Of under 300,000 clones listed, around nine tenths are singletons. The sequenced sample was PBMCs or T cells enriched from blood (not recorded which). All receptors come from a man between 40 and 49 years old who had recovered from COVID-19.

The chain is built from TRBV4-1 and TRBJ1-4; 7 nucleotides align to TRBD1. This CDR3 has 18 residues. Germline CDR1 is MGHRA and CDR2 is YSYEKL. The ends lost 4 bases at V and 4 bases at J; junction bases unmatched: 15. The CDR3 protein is CASSPVLRGQIINEKLFF. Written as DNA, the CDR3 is TGCGCCAGCAGCCCAGTGCTCCGGGGACAGATAATTAATGAAAAACTGTTTTTT.

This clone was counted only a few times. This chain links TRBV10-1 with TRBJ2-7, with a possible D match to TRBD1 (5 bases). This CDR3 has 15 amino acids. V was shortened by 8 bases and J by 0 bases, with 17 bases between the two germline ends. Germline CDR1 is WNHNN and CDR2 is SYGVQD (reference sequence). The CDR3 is CASEPDDSASYEQYF. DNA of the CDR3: TGCGCCAGCGAGCCTGATGACAGCGCCTCCTACGAGCAGTACTTC.

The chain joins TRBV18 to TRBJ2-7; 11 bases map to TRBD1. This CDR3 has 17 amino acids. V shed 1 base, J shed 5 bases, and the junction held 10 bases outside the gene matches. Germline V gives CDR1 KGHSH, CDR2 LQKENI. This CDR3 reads CASSPLNVDRGLHEQYF. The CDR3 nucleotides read TGTGCCAGCTCACCACTCAACGTGGACAGGGGGCTCCACGAGCAGTACTTC. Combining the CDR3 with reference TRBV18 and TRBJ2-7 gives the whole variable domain NAGVMQNPRHLVRRRGQEARLRCSPMKGHSHVYWYRQLPEEGLKFMVYLQKENIIDESGMPKERFSAEFPKEGPSILRIQQVVRGDSAAYFCASSPLNVDRGLHEQYFGPGTRLTVT.

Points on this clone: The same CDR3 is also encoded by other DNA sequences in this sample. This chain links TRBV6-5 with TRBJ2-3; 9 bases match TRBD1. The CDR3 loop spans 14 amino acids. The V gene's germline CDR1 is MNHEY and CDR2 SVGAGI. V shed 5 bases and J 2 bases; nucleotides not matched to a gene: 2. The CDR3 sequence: CASSRTGVTDTQYF. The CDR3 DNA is TGTGCCAGCAGTCGGACAGGGGTCACAGATACGCAGTATTTT.

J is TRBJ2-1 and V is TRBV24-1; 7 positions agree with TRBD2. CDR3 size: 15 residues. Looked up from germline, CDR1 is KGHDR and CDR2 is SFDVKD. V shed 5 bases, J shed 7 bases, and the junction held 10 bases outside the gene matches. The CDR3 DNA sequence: TGTGCCACCAGTGGCGGAGCGGGGTTCACTAATGAGCAGTTCTTC. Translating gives CATSGGAGFTNEQFF.

CDR3 bases: TGTGCCAGCAGTAACCGACAGGGGGCAGGCTACACTGAAGCTTTCTTT. The encoded protein is CASSNRQGAGYTEAFF. The chain recombines TRBV28 with TRBJ1-1; 10 bases match TRBD1. This CDR3 contains 16 residues. V gave up 5 bases and J gave up 3 bases; unmatched junction bases: 9. The germline gives CDR1 MDHEN, CDR2 SYDVKM. The whole variable domain, filled in from reference TRBV28 and TRBJ1-1, reads DVKVTQSSRYLVKRTGEKVFLECVQDMDHENMFWYRQDPGLGLRLIYFSYDVKMKEKGDIPEGYSVSREKKERFSLILESASTNQTSMYLCASSNRQGAGYTEAFFGQGTRLTVV.

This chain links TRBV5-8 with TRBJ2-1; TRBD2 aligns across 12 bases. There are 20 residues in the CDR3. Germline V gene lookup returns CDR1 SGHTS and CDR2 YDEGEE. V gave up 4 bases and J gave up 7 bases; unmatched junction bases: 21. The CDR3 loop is CASSLLFSSGRARIKNEQFF. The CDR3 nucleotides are TGTGCCAGCAGCCTACTCTTCTCTAGCGGGAGGGCCAGGATTAAGAATGAGCAGTTCTTC.

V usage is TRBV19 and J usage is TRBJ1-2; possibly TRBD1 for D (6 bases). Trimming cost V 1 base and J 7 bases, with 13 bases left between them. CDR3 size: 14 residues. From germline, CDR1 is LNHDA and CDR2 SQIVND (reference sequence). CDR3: CASSIVEQGSGYTF. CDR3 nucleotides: TGTGCCAGTAGTATAGTGGAACAGGGCTCTGGCTACACCTTC.

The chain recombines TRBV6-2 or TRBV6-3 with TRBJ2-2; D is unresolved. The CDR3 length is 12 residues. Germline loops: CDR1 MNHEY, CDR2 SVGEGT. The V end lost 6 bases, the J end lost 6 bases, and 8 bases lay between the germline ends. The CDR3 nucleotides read TGTGCCAGCAGCTTAACTCCCGGGGAGCTGTTTTTT. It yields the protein CASSLTPGELFF.